The TCR beta chain described here comes from a study of control samples from healthy donors and cancer patients. CDR3 length: 14 residues. V was pared by 5 bases and J by 8 bases, with 11 bases of the junction left unmatched. The germline gives CDR1 SGHVS, CDR2 FQNEAQ. Profiled with immunoSEQ multiplex PCR; TCRdb holds only in-frame clones, not every one. The table includes 85,000 to 100,000 clones, 90% to 95% detected once. Sequenced input: blood. V and J are TRBV7-8 and TRBJ1-1; 7 bases agree with TRBD1. This receptor was obtained from a man in his late teens or twenties in good health. CDR3 coding DNA: TGTGCCAGCAGCCCCACGACAGGGTCTCCCGAAGCTTTCTTT. This codes for CASSPTTGSPEAFF.